The source of this T cell receptor beta chain is a study of T cell responses to AZD1222 COVID-19 vaccine. A remark on this clone: Its cognate antigen is unknown.

Clones were sequenced by immunoSEQ multiplex PCR, and TCRdb holds only the in-frame ones, with some missing. The sample shows about 150,000 clones, 85% to 95% of them seen only once. Study observations and caveats: Of the AZD1222 recipients, only 5 to 7 were seropositive at baseline. Females outnumbered males among donors, who were mostly white British; clonal diversity was possibly underestimated. Samples come after the peak T cell response, not at day 14. Nearly half of unique spike-specific TCRs reportedly avoided B.1.351 and B.1.1.7 mutated regions.

CDR3 length equals 16 residues. V lost 0 bases to trimming and J lost 1 base; unmatched junction nucleotides: 1. Per the germline V gene, CDR1 is SGHRS and CDR2 is YFSETQ. The chain couples TRBV5-1 to TRBJ2-1; 10 positions agree with TRBD2. The starting material was peripheral blood, obtained on day 0 of AZD1222 vaccination. This TCR came from an adult in good health. The CDR3 is CASSLAGLASYNEQFF. CDR3 nucleotides: TGCGCCAGCAGCTTGGCGGGACTAGCGTCCTACAATGAGCAGTTCTTC.